The T cell receptor (beta chain) under discussion was sequenced for a study of T cells expressing NK-cell markers. Looking at the study overall: All TCR beta repertoires analysed originated from sorted CD3+CD56+NKG2C+, CD3+CD56+NKG2C- and CD3+CD56-NKG2C+ T cells. Study-wide results and limits: The CD3+CD56-NKG2C+ fraction of several donors was also led by these clonotypes.

This CDR3 is built from 18 residues. The germline gives CDR1 SGHTA, CDR2 FQGNSA. TCRdb re-called the 5' RACE reads, yielding one record per CDR3 amino acid sequence without DNA. This sample's clone table lists about 390,000 distinct CDR3 sequences. Note on this clonotype: As yet, its antigen is unknown.

This sequence was found in a woman in her forties or fifties in good health. V is TRBV7-2 and J is TRBJ2-2; TCRdb's D call of TRBD1 is untestable without DNA. Material for sequencing was blood T cells: a sorted CD56 or NKG2C T cell subset, CD4+ or CD8+ T cells, or bulk PBMC T cells (not recorded which). The CDR3 sequence is CASSLPLGVMTHTGELFF.